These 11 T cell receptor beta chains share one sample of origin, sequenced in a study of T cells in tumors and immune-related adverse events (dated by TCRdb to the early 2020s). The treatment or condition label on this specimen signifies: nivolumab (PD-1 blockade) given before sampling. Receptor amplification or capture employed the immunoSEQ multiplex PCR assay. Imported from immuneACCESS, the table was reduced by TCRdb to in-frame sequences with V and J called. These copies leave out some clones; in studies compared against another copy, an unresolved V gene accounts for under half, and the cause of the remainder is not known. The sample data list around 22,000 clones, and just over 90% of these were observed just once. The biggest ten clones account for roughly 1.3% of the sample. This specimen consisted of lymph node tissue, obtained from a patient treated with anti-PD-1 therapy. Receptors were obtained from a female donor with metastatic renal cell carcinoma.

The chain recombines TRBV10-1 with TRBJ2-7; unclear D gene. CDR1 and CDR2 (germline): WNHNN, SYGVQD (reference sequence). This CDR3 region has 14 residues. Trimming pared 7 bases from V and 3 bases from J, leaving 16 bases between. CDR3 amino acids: CASTLHLFLYEQYF. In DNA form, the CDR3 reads TGCGCCAGCACCCTACACTTGTTTCTCTACGAGCAGTACTTC.

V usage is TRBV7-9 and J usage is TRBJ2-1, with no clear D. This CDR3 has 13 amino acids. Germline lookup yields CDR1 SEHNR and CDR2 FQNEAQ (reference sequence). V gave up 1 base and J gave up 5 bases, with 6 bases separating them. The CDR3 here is CASSLVPDNEQFF. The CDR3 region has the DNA TGTGCCAGCAGCTTAGTGCCGGACAATGAGCAGTTCTTC.

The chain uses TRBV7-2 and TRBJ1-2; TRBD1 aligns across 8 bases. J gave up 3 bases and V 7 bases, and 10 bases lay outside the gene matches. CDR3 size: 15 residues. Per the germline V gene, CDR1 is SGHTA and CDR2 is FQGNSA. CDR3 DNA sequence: TGTGCCAGCAACTTCGGACAGGGCATTGACTATGGCTACACCTTC. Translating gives CASNFGQGIDYGYTF.

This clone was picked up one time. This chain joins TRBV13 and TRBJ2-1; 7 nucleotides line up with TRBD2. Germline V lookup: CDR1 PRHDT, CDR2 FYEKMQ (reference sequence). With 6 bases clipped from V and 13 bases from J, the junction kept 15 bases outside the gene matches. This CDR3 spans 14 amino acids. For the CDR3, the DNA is TGTGCCAGCAGTTGGGCATCCGCGACTAGCTTCCAGTTCTTC. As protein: CASSWASATSFQFF.

CDR3 nucleotide sequence: TGTGCCAGCAGCTTCCCCGGGGCCAGGGAGCAGTACTTC. This sequence encodes CASSFPGAREQYF. V and J are TRBV7-2 and TRBJ2-7; D may correspond to TRBD1 or TRBD2 (5 bases each). V lost 3 bases and J 7 bases, leaving 13 bases between the germline ends. This CDR3 is 13 amino acids long. The germline V gene has CDR1 SGHTA and CDR2 FQGNSA.

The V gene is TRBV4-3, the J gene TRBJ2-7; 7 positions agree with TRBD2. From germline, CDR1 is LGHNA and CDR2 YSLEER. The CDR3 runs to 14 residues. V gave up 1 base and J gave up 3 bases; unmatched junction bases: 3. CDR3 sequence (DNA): TGCGCCAGCAGCCAAGTCCGGGGGGTCTACGAGCAGTACTTC. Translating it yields CASSQVRGVYEQYF.

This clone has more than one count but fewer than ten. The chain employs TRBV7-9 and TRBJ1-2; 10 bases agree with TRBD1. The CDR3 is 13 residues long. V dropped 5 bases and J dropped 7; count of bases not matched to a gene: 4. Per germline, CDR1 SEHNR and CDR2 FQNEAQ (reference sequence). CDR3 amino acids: CASSKGQGLGYTF. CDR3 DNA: TGTGCCAGCAGCAAGGGACAGGGGCTTGGCTACACCTTC. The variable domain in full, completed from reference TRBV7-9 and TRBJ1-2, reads DTGVSQNPRHKITKRGQNVTFRCDPISEHNRLYWYRQTLGQGPEFLTYFQNEAQLEKSRLLSDRFSAERPKGSFSTLEIQRTEQGDSAMYLCASSKGQGLGYTFGSGTRLTVV.

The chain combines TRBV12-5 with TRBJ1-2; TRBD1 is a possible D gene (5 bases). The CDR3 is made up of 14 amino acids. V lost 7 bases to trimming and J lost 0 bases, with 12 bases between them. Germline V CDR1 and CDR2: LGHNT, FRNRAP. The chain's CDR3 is CASAGHHPNYGYTF. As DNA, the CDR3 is TGTGCTAGTGCCGGACACCACCCTAACTATGGCTACACCTTC.

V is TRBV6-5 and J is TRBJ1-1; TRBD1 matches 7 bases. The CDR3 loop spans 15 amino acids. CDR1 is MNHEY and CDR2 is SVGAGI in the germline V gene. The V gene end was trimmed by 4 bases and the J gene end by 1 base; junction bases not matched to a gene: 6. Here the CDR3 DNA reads TGTGCCAGCAGTTCCCTACAGGGGCGGAACACTGAAGCTTTCTTT. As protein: CASSSLQGRNTEAFF.

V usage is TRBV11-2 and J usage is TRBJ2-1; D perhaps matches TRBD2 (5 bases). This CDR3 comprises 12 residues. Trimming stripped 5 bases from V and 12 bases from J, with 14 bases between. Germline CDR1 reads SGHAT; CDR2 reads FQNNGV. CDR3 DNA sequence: TGTGCCAGCAGCCACGAGGGTGACGGGCAGTTCTTC. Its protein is CASSHEGDGQFF.

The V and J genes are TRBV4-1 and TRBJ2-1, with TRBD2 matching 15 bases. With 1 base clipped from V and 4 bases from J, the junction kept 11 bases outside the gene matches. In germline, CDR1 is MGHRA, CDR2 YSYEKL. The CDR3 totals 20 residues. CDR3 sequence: CASSQGVGTSGRIEYNEQFF. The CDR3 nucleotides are TGCGCCAGCAGCCAAGGGGTCGGGACTAGCGGGAGGATAGAGTACAATGAGCAGTTCTTC.